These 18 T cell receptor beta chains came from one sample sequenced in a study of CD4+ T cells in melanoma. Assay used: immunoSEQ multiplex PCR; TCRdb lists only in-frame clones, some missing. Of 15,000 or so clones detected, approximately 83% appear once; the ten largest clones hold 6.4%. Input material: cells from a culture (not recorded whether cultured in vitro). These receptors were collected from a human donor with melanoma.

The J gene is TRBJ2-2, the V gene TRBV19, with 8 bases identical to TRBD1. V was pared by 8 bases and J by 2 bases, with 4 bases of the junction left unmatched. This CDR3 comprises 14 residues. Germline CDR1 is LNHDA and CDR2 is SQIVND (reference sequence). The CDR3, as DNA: TGTGCCAGTTCCGGGACAGGAAACACCGGGGAGCTGTTTTTT. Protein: CASSGTGNTGELFF.

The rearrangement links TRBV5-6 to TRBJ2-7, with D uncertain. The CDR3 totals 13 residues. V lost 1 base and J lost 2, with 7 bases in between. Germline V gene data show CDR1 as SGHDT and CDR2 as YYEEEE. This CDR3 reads CASSLIQTYEQYF. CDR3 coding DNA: TGTGCCAGCAGCTTGATCCAGACCTACGAGCAGTACTTC.

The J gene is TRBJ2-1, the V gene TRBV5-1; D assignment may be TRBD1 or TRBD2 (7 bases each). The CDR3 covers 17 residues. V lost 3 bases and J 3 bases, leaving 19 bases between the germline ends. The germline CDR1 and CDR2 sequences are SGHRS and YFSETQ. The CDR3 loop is CASSSQGQGGFYNEQFF. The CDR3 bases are TGCGCCAGCAGCTCCCAGGGGCAGGGGGGGTTCTACAATGAGCAGTTCTTC.

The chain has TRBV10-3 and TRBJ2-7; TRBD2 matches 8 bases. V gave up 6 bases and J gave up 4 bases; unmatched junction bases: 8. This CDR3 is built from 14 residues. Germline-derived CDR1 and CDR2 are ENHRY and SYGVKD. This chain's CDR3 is CAIRQSGGGYEQYF. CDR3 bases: TGTGCCATCAGACAGAGCGGGGGTGGTTACGAGCAGTACTTC.

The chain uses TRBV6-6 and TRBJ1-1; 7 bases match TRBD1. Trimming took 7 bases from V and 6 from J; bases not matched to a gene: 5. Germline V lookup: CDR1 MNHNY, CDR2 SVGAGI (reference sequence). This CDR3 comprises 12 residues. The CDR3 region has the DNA TGTGCCAGCACCAGGGGGACGGCTGAAGCTTTCTTT. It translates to CASTRGTAEAFF.

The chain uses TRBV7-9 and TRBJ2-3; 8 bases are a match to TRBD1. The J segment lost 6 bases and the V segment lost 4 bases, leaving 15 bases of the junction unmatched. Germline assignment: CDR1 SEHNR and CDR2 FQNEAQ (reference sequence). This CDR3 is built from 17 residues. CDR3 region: CASSSSGTGAWTDTQYF. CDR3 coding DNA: TGTGCCAGCAGCTCATCCGGGACAGGAGCCTGGACGGATACGCAGTATTTT.

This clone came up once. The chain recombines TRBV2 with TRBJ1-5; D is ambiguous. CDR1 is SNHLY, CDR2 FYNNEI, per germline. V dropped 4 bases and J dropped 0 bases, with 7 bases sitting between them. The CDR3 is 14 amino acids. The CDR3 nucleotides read TGTGCCAGCAGTGCGGAACATAGCAATCAGCCCCAGCATTTT. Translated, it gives CASSAEHSNQPQHF.

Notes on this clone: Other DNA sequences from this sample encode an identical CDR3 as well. Here the CDR3 reads CAWSVAGSQPQHF. The CDR3 DNA is TGTGCCTGGAGTGTGGCAGGGAGTCAGCCCCAGCATTTT. V and J are TRBV30 and TRBJ1-5; D perhaps matches TRBD1 (5 bases). V was pared by 0 bases and J by 6 bases, with 9 bases between. Germline CDR1 is GTSNPN and CDR2 is SVGIG (reference sequence). This CDR3 is 13 amino acids long.

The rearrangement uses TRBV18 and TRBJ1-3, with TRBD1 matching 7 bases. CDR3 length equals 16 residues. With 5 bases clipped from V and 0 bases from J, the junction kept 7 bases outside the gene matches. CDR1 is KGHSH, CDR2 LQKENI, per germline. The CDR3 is CASSGDSPGSGNTIYF. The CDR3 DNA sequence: TGTGCCAGCTCAGGGGACAGCCCCGGCTCTGGAAACACCATATATTTT.

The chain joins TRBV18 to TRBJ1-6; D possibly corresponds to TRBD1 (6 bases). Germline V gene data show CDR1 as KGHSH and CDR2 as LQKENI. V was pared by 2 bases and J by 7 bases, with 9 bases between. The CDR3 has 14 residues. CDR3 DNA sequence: TGTGCCAGCTCACCAGCGGGACAAAATTCACCCCTCCACTTT. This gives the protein CASSPAGQNSPLHF.

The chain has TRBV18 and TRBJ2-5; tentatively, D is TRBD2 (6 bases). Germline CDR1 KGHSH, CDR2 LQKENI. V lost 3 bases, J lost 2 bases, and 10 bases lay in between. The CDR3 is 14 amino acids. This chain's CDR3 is CASSPGGGQETQYF. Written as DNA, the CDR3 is TGTGCCAGCTCACCGGGGGGAGGTCAAGAGACCCAGTACTTC.

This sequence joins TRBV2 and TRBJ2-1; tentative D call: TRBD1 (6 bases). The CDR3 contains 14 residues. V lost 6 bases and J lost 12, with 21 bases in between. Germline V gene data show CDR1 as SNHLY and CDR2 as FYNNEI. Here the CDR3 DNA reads TGTGCCAGCAGCCCAATACACGGGGACACGGGGCAGTTCTTC. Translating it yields CASSPIHGDTGQFF.

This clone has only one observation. The CDR3 loop is CASSKGNNSPLHF. The CDR3 nucleotides are TGTGCCAGCAGTAAGGGGAACAATTCACCCCTCCACTTT. The rearrangement joins TRBV9 to TRBJ1-6, with TRBD1 as a possible D gene (5 bases). Per germline, CDR1 SGDLS and CDR2 YYNGEE. The CDR3 sequence is 13 residues long. V gave up 5 bases and J gave up 7 bases, with 10 bases separating them.

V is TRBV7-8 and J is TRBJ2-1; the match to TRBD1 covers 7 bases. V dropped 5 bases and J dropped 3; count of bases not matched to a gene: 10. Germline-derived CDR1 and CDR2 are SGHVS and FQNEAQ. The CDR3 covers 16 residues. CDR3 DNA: TGTGCCAGCAGCCCCCCCAGGGGGTCCCTCTACAATGAGCAGTTCTTC. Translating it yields CASSPPRGSLYNEQFF.

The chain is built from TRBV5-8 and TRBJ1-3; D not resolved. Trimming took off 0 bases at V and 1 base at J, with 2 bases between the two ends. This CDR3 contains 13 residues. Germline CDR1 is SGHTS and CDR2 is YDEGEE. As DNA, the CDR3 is TGTGCCAGCAGCTTGGGGTCTGGAAACACCATATATTTT. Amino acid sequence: CASSLGSGNTIYF.

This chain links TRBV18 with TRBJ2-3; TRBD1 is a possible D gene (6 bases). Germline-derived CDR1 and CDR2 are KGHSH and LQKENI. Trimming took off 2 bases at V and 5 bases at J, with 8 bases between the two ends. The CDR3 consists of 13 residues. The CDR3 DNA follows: TGTGCCAGCTCACCAACCAGGGGAGATACGCAGTATTTT. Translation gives CASSPTRGDTQYF.

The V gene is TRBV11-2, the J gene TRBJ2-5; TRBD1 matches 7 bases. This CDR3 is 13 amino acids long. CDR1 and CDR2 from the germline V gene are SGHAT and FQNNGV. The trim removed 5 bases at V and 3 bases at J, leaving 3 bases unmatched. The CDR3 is CASSPTGKETQYF. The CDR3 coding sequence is TGTGCCAGCAGCCCGACAGGGAAAGAGACCCAGTACTTC.

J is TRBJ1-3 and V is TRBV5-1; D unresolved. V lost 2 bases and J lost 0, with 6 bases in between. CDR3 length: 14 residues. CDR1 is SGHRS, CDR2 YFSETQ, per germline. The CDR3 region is CASSFDGSGNTIYF. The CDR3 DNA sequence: TGCGCCAGCAGCTTTGACGGCTCTGGAAACACCATATATTTT.